This TCR beta chain was recovered during a study of blood T cells in healthy people across ages. Whole-study findings and limits: PBMC samples, being unsorted, prevented any conclusive comparison of naive and antigen-experienced cells. One million T cells yielded diversity estimates that were considered underestimates.

Details on this clonotype: Its antigen is not identified.

Each sample provided at least 6 micrograms of extracted total RNA. Germline lookup yields CDR1 SNHLY and CDR2 FYNNEI. The CDR3 loop spans 15 amino acids. With V trimmed by 7 bases and J by 7 bases, 13 bases remained unmatched. Next came a second PCR, run for roughly 6 to 11 cycles, which used a sample-barcoded 5' primer along with a J-beta primer mix. Each sample provided no less than 2.5 million CDR3-containing paired-end reads. TCRdb reprocessed the 5' RACE reads via MiXCR and lists one record per CDR3 protein. The top ten clones hold about 19% of a sample with 650,000 to 800,000 distinct CDR3 sequences, under 45% of them seen once.

The V and J genes are TRBV2 and TRBJ2-1, with 7 bases fitting TRBD2. Sequencing was performed on blood. This receptor was identified in a man aged 55 to 70 in good health. In nucleotides, the CDR3 is TGTGCCAGCACCTTGTCCGGGTCCGGGGGGAATGAGCAGTTCTTC. Translated, it gives CASTLSGSGGNEQFF.